This T cell receptor beta chain was captured by sequencing in a study of beta chain features in type 1 diabetes (dated by TCRdb to between 2018 and 2020). Regarding the research as a whole: No differences in mean age, gender distribution, total cell number or subset yield were found between patients and healthy donors. A total of about 110,000,000 sorted cells were examined across all samples, and a strong correlation was observed between cell number per subset and RNA yield. Whereas all 30 or so donors provided naive and central memory subsets, regulatory and stem cell-like memory subsets were isolated from just 8 patients and roughly eight healthy donors. In the study, TCRB repertoires of sorted circulating CD4+ T cell subsets from recently diagnosed type 1 diabetes patients were compared with those of matched healthy donors.

All of the isolated RNA was reverse transcribed with the High Capacity cDNA Reverse Transcription Kit, so expressed TCRB transcripts were sequenced. Deep immunoSEQ sequencing was applied to naive, central memory and regulatory T cell samples, giving an average of about 3.8 million total reads per sample. Sorted cells were lysed in RLT buffer, and RNA was extracted using DNase-treated RNeasy Micro or Mini kits according to cell number. To prevent cross-contamination, each cell subset was processed individually, whereas patient and healthy donor samples were processed jointly. Using the immunoSEQ multiplex PCR, TCRB sequences were amplified from cDNA into 87-bp fragments spanning the CDR3 region. Sequencing of the amplicons was performed on the Illumina HiSeq platform. Under the source paper's analysis protocol: Synthetic template baselines were used to correct PCR bias computationally, reads within Hamming distance 2 were collapsed, and singletons that could not be merged were discarded. Reads were aligned against IMGT to assign V, D and J genes, CDR3 length and insertions or deletions at six rearrangement sites. Clonotype counts were normalized to sorted cell number within each subset before computing true diversity and Gini coefficients with the tcR R package. The overlap coefficient, calculated on TCRB nucleotide sequences, was used to quantify repertoire sharing. Out-of-frame TCRB sequences from naive cells were analyzed to stand in for the pre-selection repertoire. The source is immuneACCESS, and TCRdb retained only in-frame sequences with V and J called. Part of the clones is not carried over; for the studies checked, unresolved V genes explain less than half of this, and the remainder is unexplained. From that table come the V and J calls and clone size; the DNA was used to work out D and trimming. The sample table shows under 800,000 clones, and around a sixth are seen once. 0.09% to 0.095% of the sample is held by the ten biggest clonotypes.

The germline V gene (reference sequence) yields SGHNT for CDR1 and YYREEE for CDR2. V is cut by 4 bases and J by 4 bases, and the space between the germline ends is 17 bases. CDR3 length: 15 amino acids, cysteine to phenylalanine. Only the CDR3 DNA is retained, 45 bases long and in frame from the first base. What the study reported, not specific to this receptor: Shorter templates might have been favored by PCR, but patient and control samples were amplified and corrected together, so both groups would have been affected equally by any skew. At VDJ recombination sites, type 1 diabetes patients had fewer insertions and more deleted nucleotides, which implies abnormalities in thymic rearrangement. In all four CD4+ subsets, TCRB CDR3 length was moderately but significantly shorter in type 1 diabetes patients. Because cDNA was sequenced instead of genomic DNA, activated cells with high expression could be over-represented, although the groups did not differ in activation or CD3 levels. Naive, central memory and regulatory TCRB repertoires appeared to be more similar among patients than among healthy donors. Only small numbers of individuals were included in the HLA sub-analyses, which left unresolved whether HLA type had any influence on TCRB rearrangement.

The sample holds a few counts of this clone. Its antigen is currently not known. Within one base of it there is no much larger clone, and no base qualities were kept. Each donor gave one peripheral blood draw, averaging around 120 mL, which was collected into heparinised tubes. Naive, central memory, regulatory and stem cell-like memory CD4+ T cells were sorted on a BD FACSAria II using a panel including CD45RO, CCR7, CD25, CD127, CD95 and CD27. All sorted populations exceeded 95% purity. Right away, PBMCs were isolated by Lymphoprep density gradient centrifugation and were stained directly, with no culture step. To minimize batch effects, samples were stained and sorted in pairs, one healthy donor with one patient per experiment.

Material for sequencing was naive CD4+ T cells from blood. The cell subset or site label for this specimen denotes: true naive CD4+ T cells. The V and J genes are TRBV5-4 and TRBJ1-2, with the D gene call left open. The clonotype originates from a man aged 18 to 30 in good health. The sequenced DNA: TGTGCCAGCAGCCCGGACCGTCGAGCAGTCTATGGCTACACCTTC. Its protein is CASSPDRRAVYGYTF.